These 4 T cell receptor beta chains share one sample of origin, sequenced in a study of cytomegalovirus exposure and HLA in healthy donors. The primer mix had 60 Vbeta and 13 Jbeta primers. Clones were sequenced by immunoSEQ multiplex PCR, and TCRdb holds only the in-frame ones, with some missing. The table has about 120,000 clones, 81% seen once. Sequencing was carried out using PBMCs. The receptors come from a woman between 35 and 50 years old in good health and CMV-seronegative.

This clone was found a few times. V and J are TRBV4-3 and TRBJ1-1; unclear D gene. The germline V gene has CDR1 LGHNA and CDR2 YSLEER. The CDR3 covers 16 residues. Trimming removed 0 bases at V and 1 base at J, with 12 bases between. The chain's CDR3 is CASSQDPGSQNTEAFF. CDR3 bases: TGCGCCAGCAGCCAAGATCCGGGGAGCCAGAACACTGAAGCTTTCTTT.

The genes are TRBV7-3 and TRBJ2-2; D gene ambiguous. The CDR3 sequence is 13 residues long. Trimming pared 2 bases from V and 8 bases from J, leaving 9 bases between. Germline assignment: CDR1 SGHTA and CDR2 FQGTGA. The DNA of the CDR3 is TGTGCCAGCAGCTTAGTTTCCTTGGGGGAGCTGTTTTTT. This sequence encodes CASSLVSLGELFF.

The chain is built from TRBV4-1 and TRBJ2-3; 11 nucleotides agree with TRBD2. The CDR3 extends over 21 amino acids. CDR1 is MGHRA, CDR2 YSYEKL, per germline. V lost 2 bases and J lost 5; bases outside the gene matches: 21. In DNA, the CDR3 is TGCGCCAGCAGCCAAAGGATCCACGGTGGACTAGCGGGCCTAAGGGGAGATACGCAGTATTTT. Protein: CASSQRIHGGLAGLRGDTQYF.

V is TRBV19 and J is TRBJ2-1, with D tentatively TRBD1 (5 bases). Germline V CDR1 and CDR2: LNHDA, SQIVND (reference sequence). Trimming shortened V by 3 bases and J by 4 bases, and 16 bases separated the two germline ends. The CDR3 loop spans 16 amino acids. This CDR3 is CASSIQGGLRYNEQFF. CDR3 DNA: TGTGCCAGTAGTATTCAGGGCGGCCTAAGATACAATGAGCAGTTCTTC.